This is a list of T cell receptor beta chains from one sample in a study of cytomegalovirus exposure and HLA in healthy donors. Only in-frame clones appear in the TCRdb table, and some are missing; sequencing was by immunoSEQ multiplex PCR. The sample holds over 120,000 clones, around 75% seen once. Sequences were obtained from PBMCs. The source of these receptors is a man aged 25 to 40 in good health and CMV-seronegative. CDR3s include the opening cysteine and the closing phenylalanine or tryptophan. Fields, in order: J gene, D gene, V gene, clone size, CDR3 protein, CDR3 DNA. A D gene is named only where the DNA matches it firmly. Size is stated for part of the rows, as once, few or many counts, or as a class when the clone is expanded.

>TRBJ2-3|TRBD1|TRBV19|-
CASTVQGASTDTQYF
TGTGCCAGTACGGTTCAGGGGGCAAGCACAGATACGCAGTATTTT
>TRBJ2-7|TRBD1|TRBV11-1|-
CASSQGQGSYEQYF
TGTGCCAGCAGCCAAGGACAGGGCTCCTACGAGCAGTACTTC
>TRBJ1-1|TRBD1|TRBV5-1|-
CASSLGGTANTEAFF
TGCGCCAGCAGCTTGGGGGGGACAGCGAACACTGAAGCTTTCTTT
>TRBJ2-2|TRBD2|TRBV5-1|-
CASSPAGGTGELFF
TGCGCCAGCAGCCCGGCGGGGGGAACCGGGGAGCTGTTTTTT
>TRBJ1-2|TRBD1|TRBV7-9|-
CASSLLIPGTGNYGYTF
TGTGCCAGCAGCCTACTAATTCCCGGGACAGGGAACTATGGCTACACCTTC
>TRBJ2-7|-|TRBV29-1|-
CSVESASPYEQYF
TGCAGCGTTGAATCCGCCAGTCCCTACGAGCAGTACTTC
>TRBJ1-1|-|TRBV27|-
CASSQTGYTNTEAFF
TGTGCCAGCAGTCAGACGGGATACACGAACACTGAAGCTTTCTTT
>TRBJ1-1|-|TRBV19|-
CASSFVENTEAFF
TGTGCCAGTAGCTTTGTAGAGAACACTGAAGCTTTCTTT
>TRBJ2-5|TRBD2|TRBV5-1|-
CASQRLAGEQETQYF
TGCGCCAGTCAACGACTAGCGGGTGAACAAGAGACCCAGTACTTC
>TRBJ1-3|-|TRBV5-1|-
CASSLMRETHYSGNTIYF
TGCGCCAGCAGCTTGATGAGGGAGACCCACTACTCTGGAAACACCATATATTTT
>TRBJ2-7|TRBD1|TRBV4-2|-
CASSPGTVSYEQYF
TGTGCCAGCAGCCCGGGGACAGTCTCCTACGAGCAGTACTTC
>TRBJ1-1|-|TRBV6-5|-
CASSTPTENTEAFF
TGTGCCAGCAGTACACCTACAGAGAACACTGAAGCTTTCTTT
>TRBJ2-3|TRBD2|TRBV7-9|few
CASSLGLAGEWQYF
TGTGCCAGCAGCTTAGGACTAGCGGGGGAATGGCAGTATTTT
>TRBJ1-1|-|TRBV6-5|-
CASRPTGQDEAFF
TGTGCCAGCAGACCCACCGGACAAGACGAAGCTTTCTTT
>TRBJ1-5|TRBD1|TRBV6-5|-
CASSSPGGNQPQHF
TGTGCCAGCAGTTCGCCAGGGGGAAATCAGCCCCAGCATTTT
>TRBJ1-4|TRBD1|TRBV27|-
CASSLWTGEDEKLFF
TGTGCCAGCAGTTTATGGACAGGCGAAGATGAAAAACTGTTTTTT
>TRBJ2-7|TRBD1|TRBV9|few
CASSVEGTGGYEQYF
TGTGCCAGCAGCGTAGAAGGGACAGGGGGCTACGAGCAGTACTTC
>TRBJ1-2|-|TRBV27|-
CASSLSGAGIRVYGYTF
TGTGCCAGCAGTTTATCGGGGGCAGGCATCAGGGTGTATGGCTACACCTTC
>TRBJ2-7|TRBD2|TRBV6-1|-
CASSGLAAAIGEQYF
TGTGCCAGCAGTGGGCTAGCGGCCGCCATAGGCGAGCAGTACTTC
>TRBJ1-5|-|TRBV27|-
CASSIHNQPQHF
TGTGCCAGCAGTATCCACAATCAGCCCCAGCATTTT
>TRBJ1-2|-|TRBV15|few
CATSTGTRSDGYTF
TGTGCCACCAGCACTGGGACACGTAGTGATGGCTACACCTTC
>TRBJ2-3|TRBD1|TRBV9|-
CASSAGTGGTDTQYF
TGTGCCAGCAGCGCCGGGACAGGGGGGACAGATACGCAGTATTTT
>TRBJ1-1|TRBD1|TRBV27|few
CASSSRGTAIGRAFF
TGTGCCAGCAGTTCCCGGGGGACAGCGATTGGGCGGGCTTTCTTT
>TRBJ2-1|TRBD1|TRBV29-1|-
CSVEPDRGDEQFF
TGCAGCGTTGAACCGGACAGGGGTGATGAGCAGTTCTTC
>TRBJ2-5|TRBD2|TRBV2|-
CASSDGGEETQYF
TGTGCCAGCAGTGACGGGGGGGAGGAGACCCAGTACTTC
>TRBJ1-6|TRBD1|TRBV5-1|few
CASSLPGQGDSPLHF
TGCGCCAGCAGCCTTCCAGGACAGGGAGATTCACCCCTCCACTTT
>TRBJ2-1|TRBD2|TRBV14|-
CASSQLAGTYNEQFF
TGTGCCAGCAGCCAACTAGCGGGGACCTACAATGAGCAGTTCTTC